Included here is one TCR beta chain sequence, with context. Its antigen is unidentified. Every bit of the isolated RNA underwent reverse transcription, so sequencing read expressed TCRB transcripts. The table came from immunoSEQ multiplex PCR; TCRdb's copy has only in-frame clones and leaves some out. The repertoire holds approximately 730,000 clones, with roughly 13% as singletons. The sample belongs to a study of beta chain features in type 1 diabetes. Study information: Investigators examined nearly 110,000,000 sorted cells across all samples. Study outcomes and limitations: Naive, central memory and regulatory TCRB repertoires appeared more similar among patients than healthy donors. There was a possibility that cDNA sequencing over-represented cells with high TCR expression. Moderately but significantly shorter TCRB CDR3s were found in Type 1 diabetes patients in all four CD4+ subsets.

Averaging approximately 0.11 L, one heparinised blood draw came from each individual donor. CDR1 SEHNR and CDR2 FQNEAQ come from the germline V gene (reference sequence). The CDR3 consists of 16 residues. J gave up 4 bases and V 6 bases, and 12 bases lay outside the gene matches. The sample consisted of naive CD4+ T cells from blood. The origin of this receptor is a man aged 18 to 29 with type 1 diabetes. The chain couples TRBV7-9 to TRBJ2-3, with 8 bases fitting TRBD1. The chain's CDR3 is CASRDRWDRPPDTQYF. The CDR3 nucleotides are TGTGCCAGCAGGGATCGATGGGACAGGCCACCAGATACGCAGTATTTT.